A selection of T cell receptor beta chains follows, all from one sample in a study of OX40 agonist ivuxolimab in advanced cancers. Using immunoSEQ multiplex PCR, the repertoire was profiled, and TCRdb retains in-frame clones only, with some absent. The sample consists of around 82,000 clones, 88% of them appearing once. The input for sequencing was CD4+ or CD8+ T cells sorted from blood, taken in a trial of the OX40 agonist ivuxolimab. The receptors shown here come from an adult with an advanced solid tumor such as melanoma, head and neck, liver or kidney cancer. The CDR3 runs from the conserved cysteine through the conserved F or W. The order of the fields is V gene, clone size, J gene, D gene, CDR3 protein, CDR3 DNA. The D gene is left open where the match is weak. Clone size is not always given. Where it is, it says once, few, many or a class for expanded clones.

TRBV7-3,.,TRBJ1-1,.,CASSLSYNTEAFF,TGTGCCAGCAGCTTAAGTTACAACACTGAAGCTTTCTTT
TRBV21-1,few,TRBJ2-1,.,CASSNRRAGGLAEDEQFF,TGTGCCAGCAGCAATCGGAGGGCCGGGGGACTAGCGGAGGATGAGCAGTTCTTC
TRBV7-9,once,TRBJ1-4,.,CASSPKAVEKLFF,TGTGCCAGCAGCCCCAAAGCGGTCGAAAAACTGTTTTTT
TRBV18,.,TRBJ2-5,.,CASSPFADQETQYF,TGTGCCAGCTCACCCTTTGCAGACCAAGAGACCCAGTACTTC
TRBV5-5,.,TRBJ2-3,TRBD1,CASSLYRGGTDTQYF,TGTGCCAGCAGCTTGTACAGGGGTGGCACAGATACGCAGTATTTT
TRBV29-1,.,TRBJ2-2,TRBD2,CSGASGGTGELFF,TGCAGCGGGGCGAGCGGGGGCACCGGGGAGCTGTTTTTT
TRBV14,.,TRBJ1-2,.,CASSQVGSREYGYTF,TGTGCCAGCAGCCAAGTCGGCTCCAGGGAGTATGGCTACACCTTC
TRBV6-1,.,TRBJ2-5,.,CASSEVVTAIGTQYF,TGTGCCAGCAGTGAAGTGGTAACTGCAATAGGGACCCAGTACTTC
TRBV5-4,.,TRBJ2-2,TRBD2,CASSLEREIGELFF,TGTGCCAGCAGCTTAGAGCGGGAGATCGGGGAGCTGTTTTTT
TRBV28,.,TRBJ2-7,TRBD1,CASSPGTASSYEQYF,TGTGCCAGCAGTCCCGGGACAGCGAGCTCCTACGAGCAGTACTTC
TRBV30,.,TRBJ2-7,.,CAWNGTRGSTYEQYF,TGTGCCTGGAATGGAACTCGGGGTAGCACCTACGAGCAGTACTTC
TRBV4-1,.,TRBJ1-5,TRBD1,CASSQGQGLNQPQHF,TGCGCCAGCAGCCAAGGACAGGGCTTGAATCAGCCCCAGCATTTT
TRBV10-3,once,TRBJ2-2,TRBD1,CAISDSIRQGRGGELFF,TGTGCCATCAGTGATTCCATAAGACAGGGAAGGGGCGGGGAGCTGTTTTTT
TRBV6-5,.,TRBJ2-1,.,CASREPGAYNEQFF,TGTGCCAGCAGGGAGCCCGGAGCCTACAATGAGCAGTTCTTC
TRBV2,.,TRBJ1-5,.,CASTVPGEGQPQHF,TGTGCCAGCACTGTACCAGGGGAGGGTCAGCCCCAGCATTTT
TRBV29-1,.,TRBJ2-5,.,CSVEQTGQETQYF,TGCAGCGTCGAACAAACAGGGCAAGAGACCCAGTACTTC
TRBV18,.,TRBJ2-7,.,CASSPEGRYEQYF,TGTGCCAGCTCACCGGAGGGGCGGTACGAGCAGTACTTC
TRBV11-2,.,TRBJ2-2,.,CASSLGGRPGELFF,TGTGCCAGCAGCTTAGGGGGAAGGCCCGGGGAGCTGTTTTTT
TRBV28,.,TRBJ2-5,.,CASSEGRETQYF,TGTGCCAGCAGCGAGGGTCGGGAGACCCAGTACTTC
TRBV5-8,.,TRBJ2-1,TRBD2,CASSSLLSGGDNEQFF,TGTGCCAGCAGCTCCCTCCTATCGGGAGGCGACAATGAGCAGTTCTTC
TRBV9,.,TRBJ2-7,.,CASSLLWGRGF,TGTGCCAGCAGTCTCTTATGGGGGCGGGGCTTC
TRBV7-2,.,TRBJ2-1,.,CASSLQEVNEQFF,TGTGCCAGCAGCCTACAGGAGGTGAATGAGCAGTTCTTC
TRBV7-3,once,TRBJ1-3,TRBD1,CASSKGQPFSGNTIYF,TGTGCCAGCAGCAAGGGACAGCCTTTCTCTGGAAACACCATATATTTT
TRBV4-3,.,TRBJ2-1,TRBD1,CASSQEPGQGANEQFF,TGCGCCAGCAGCCAAGAACCGGGACAGGGGGCAAATGAGCAGTTCTTC
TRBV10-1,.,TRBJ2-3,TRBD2,CASRRLAGIGTDTQYF,TGCGCCAGCAGAAGACTAGCGGGAATAGGGACAGATACGCAGTATTTT
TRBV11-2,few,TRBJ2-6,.,CALGGAGANVLTF,TGTGCCCTAGGTGGAGCTGGGGCCAACGTCCTGACTTTC
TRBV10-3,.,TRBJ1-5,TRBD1,CAISDPTGGVQISQPQHF,TGTGCCATCAGTGACCCGACAGGGGGCGTTCAAATAAGTCAGCCCCAGCATTTT
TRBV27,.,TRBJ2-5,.,CASSPLGTVQETQYF,TGTGCCAGCAGTCCGCTCGGGACGGTTCAAGAGACCCAGTACTTC
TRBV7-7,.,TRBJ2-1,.,CASTTERIPTFDEQFF,TGTGCTAGCACTACCGAACGAATTCCCACTTTTGATGAGCAGTTCTTC